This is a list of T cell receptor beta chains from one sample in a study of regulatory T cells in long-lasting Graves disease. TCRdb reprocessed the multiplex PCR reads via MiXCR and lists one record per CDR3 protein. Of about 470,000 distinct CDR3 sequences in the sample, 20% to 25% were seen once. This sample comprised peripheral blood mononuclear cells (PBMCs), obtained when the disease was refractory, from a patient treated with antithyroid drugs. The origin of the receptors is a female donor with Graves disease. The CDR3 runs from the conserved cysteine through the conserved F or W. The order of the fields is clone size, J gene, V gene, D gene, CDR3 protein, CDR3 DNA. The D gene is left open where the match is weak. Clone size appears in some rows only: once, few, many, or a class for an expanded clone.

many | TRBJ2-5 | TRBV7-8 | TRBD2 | CASSPTIAGETQYF | TGTGCCAGCAGCCCGACTATAGCGGGAGAGACCCAGTACTTC
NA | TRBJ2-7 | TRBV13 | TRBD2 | CASSLLAENSYEQYF | TGTGCCAGCAGCTTACTAGCGGAGAACTCCTACGAGCAGTACTTC
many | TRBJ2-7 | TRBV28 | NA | CASSLTRVSSYEQYF | TGTGCCAGCAGTTTAACCAGGGTATCCTCCTACGAGCAGTACTTC
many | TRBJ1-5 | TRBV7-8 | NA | CASSLVGGGNQPQHF | TGTGCCAGCAGCTTAGTAGGTGGTGGCAATCAGCCCCAGCATTTT
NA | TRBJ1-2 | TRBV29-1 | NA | CSVQPRGDYTYGYTF | TGCAGCGTCCAGCCGCGGGGGGATTATACCTATGGCTACACCTTC
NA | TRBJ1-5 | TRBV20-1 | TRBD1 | CSARYTTGGSNQPQHF | TGCAGTGCTCGTTATACGACAGGGGGTTCCAATCAGCCCCAGCATTTT
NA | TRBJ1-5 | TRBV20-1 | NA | CSASQPDQPQHF | TGCAGTGCTAGCCAGCCAGATCAGCCCCAGCATTTT
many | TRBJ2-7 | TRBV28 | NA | CASSLWTAYEQYF | TGTGCCAGCAGTTTGTGGACAGCCTACGAGCAGTACTTC
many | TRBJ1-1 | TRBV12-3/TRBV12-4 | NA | CASSPGRGGTEAFF | TGTGCCAGCAGTCCAGGAAGGGGGGGCACTGAAGCTTTCTTT
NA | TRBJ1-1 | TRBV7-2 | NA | CASSLEFGAGEAFF | TGTGCCAGCAGCTTAGAGTTCGGGGCAGGGGAAGCTTTCTTT
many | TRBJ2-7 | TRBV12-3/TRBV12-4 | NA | CASSYGVRVGYEQYF | TGTGCCAGCAGTTATGGGGTAAGAGTGGGCTACGAGCAGTACTTC
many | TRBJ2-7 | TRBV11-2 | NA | CASSRVGGAYEQYF | TGTGCCAGCAGCCGTGTCGGGGGAGCCTACGAGCAGTACTTC
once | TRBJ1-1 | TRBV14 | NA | CASSQFLPGMNTEAFF | TGTGCCAGCAGTCAATTTCTCCCGGGTATGAACACTGAAGCTTTCTTT
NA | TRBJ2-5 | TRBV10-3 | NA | CASHTSIEETQYF | TGTGCCAGCCACACAAGTATCGAAGAGACCCAGTACTTC
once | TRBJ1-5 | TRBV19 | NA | CASSFAGLSNQPQHF | TGTGCCAGTAGTTTTGCGGGGCTCAGCAATCAGCCCCAGCATTTT
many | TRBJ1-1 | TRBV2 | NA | CASSDRGMNTEAFF | TGTGCCAGCAGTGACAGGGGTATGAACACTGAAGCTTTCTTT
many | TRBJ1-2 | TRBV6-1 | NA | CASTGRAANYGYTF | TGTGCCAGCACCGGACGGGCGGCTAACTATGGCTACACCTTC
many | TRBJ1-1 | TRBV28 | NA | CASRRAEAFF | TGTGCCTCAAGAAGGGCTGAAGCTTTCTTT
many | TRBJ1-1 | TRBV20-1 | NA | CSARTGRVSTEAFF | TGCAGTGCTAGGACGGGAAGGGTGTCCACTGAAGCTTTCTTT
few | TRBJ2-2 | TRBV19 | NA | CASSIGSTGELFF | TGTGCCAGTAGTATTGGCAGCACCGGGGAGCTGTTTTTT
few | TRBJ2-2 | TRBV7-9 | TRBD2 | CASSPRLAGGPDTGELFF | TGTGCCAGCAGCCCCCGCCTAGCGGGGGGGCCAGACACCGGGGAGCTGTTTTTT
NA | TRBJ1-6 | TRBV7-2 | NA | CASSLGWGGNSPLHF | TGTGCCAGCAGCTTAGGATGGGGGGGGAATTCACCCCTCCACTTT
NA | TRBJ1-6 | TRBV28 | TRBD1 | CASRTPIGQGSSYNPPLHF | TGTGCCAGCAGGACCCCGATAGGACAGGGGAGCTCCTATAATCCACCCCTCCACTTT
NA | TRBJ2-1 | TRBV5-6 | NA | CASSLKDNEQFF | TGTGCCAGCAGCTTGAAAGACAATGAGCAGTTCTTC
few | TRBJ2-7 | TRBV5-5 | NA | CASSQRRDHFSYEQYF | TGTGCCAGCAGCCAACGGAGGGATCATTTCTCCTACGAGCAGTACTTC
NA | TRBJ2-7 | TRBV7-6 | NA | CASSLAEYSYEQYF | TGTGCCAGCAGCTTAGCCGAGTATTCCTACGAGCAGTACTTC
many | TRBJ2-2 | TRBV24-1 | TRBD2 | CATSDFNYWEPGTSGNTGELFF | TGTGCCACCAGTGATTTCAACTATTGGGAACCCGGGACTAGCGGGAACACCGGGGAGCTGTTTTTT
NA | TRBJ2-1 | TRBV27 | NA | CASRIYNEQFF | TGTGCCAGCAGAATATACAATGAGCAGTTCTTC
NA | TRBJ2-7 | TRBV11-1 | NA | CASSPDPASYEQYF | TGTGCCAGCAGCCCGGACCCGGCCTCCTACGAGCAGTACTTC
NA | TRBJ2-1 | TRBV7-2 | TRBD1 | CASSFRKDRVNEQFF | TGTGCCAGCAGCTTTCGCAAGGACAGGGTAAATGAGCAGTTCTTC
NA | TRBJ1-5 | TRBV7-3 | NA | CASSQVEASYGQPQHF | TGCGCCAGCAGCCAAGTTGAGGCGTCGTACGGTCAGCCCCAGCATTTT
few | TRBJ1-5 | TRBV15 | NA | CATSSGDENQPQHF | TGTGCCACCAGCAGCGGTGACGAGAATCAGCCCCAGCATTTT
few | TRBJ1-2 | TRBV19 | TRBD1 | CASSISGTGHYGYTF | TGTGCCAGTAGTATCTCCGGGACAGGTCACTATGGCTACACCTTC
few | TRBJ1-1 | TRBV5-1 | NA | CASSFAETNTEAFF | TGCGCCAGCAGCTTCGCAGAAACTAACACTGAAGCTTTCTTT
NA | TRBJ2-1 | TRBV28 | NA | CASSVRHGGYNEQFF | TGTGCCAGCTCCGTAAGGCACGGAGGCTACAATGAGCAGTTCTTC
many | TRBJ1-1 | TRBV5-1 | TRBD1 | CASSKGQGNTEAFF | TGCGCCAGCAGCAAAGGACAGGGAAACACTGAAGCTTTCTTT
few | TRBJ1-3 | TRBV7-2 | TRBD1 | CASSLGRDREVPGNTIYF | TGTGCCAGCAGCTTAGGCCGGGACAGGGAAGTCCCTGGAAACACCATATATTTT
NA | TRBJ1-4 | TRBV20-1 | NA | CSARDGGRNWAEKLFF | TGCAGTGCTAGAGATGGGGGGCGGAATTGGGCGGAAAAACTGTTTTTT
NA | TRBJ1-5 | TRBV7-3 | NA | CASSLTEGQPQHF | TGTGCCAGCAGCTTAACGGAGGGTCAGCCCCAGCATTTT
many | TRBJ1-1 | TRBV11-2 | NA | CASLAWTEAFF | TGTGCCAGCTTAGCGTGGACTGAAGCTTTCTTT
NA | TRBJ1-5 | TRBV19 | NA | CASSIGEKGSNQPQHF | TGTGCCAGTAGTATAGGCGAGAAGGGCAGCAATCAGCCCCAGCATTTT
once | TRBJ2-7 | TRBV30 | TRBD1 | CAWSRTGGEFEYF | TGTGCCTGGAGTAGAACAGGGGGCGAGTTTGAGTACTTC
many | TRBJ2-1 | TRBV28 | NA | CASIDRGTVSYNEQFF | TGTGCCAGCATTGACCGGGGGACAGTGTCCTACAATGAGCAGTTCTTC
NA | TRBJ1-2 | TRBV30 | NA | CAWMSYDGYTF | TGTGCCTGGATGAGTTACGATGGCTACACCTTC
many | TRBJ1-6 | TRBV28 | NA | CASSDKNSPLHF | TGTGCCAGCAGTGATAAAAATTCACCCCTCCACTTT
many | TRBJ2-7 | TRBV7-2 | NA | CASSLRRAYEQYF | TGTGCCAGCAGCTTGCGGCGAGCCTACGAGCAGTACTTC
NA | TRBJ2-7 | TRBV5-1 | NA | CASSDPGPFYEQYF | TGCGCCAGCAGTGATCCGGGACCCTTCTACGAGCAGTACTTC
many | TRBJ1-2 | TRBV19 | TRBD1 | CASSATGFYGYTF | TGTGCCAGTAGTGCGACAGGGTTCTATGGCTACACCTTC